These 21 T cell receptor beta chains were all obtained from the same sample, sequenced in a study of T cells after yellow fever vaccination. TCRdb analysed the 5' RACE reads with MiXCR anew, one entry per CDR3 protein. The sample records some 220,000 distinct CDR3 sequences, roughly 3% being singletons. Sequencing was performed on CD4+ T cells sorted from PBMCs, taken 10 days after the yellow fever booster vaccination. These TCRs come from a young man who received the YFV17D yellow fever vaccine.

The sample holds a few counts of this clonotype. The rearrangement uses TRBV5-6 and TRBJ2-2; D is uncertain. Germline values: CDR1 SGHDT, CDR2 YYEEEE. The CDR3 is 16 amino acids. V was clipped by 3 bases and J by 3 bases, with 15 bases between them. The DNA for the CDR3 is TGTGCCAGCAGCTCCCAGAGTGGGAAGGACACCGGGGAGCTGTTTTTT. Protein sequence: CASSSQSGKDTGELFF. Looking up the rest from reference TRBV5-6 and TRBJ2-2 gives the full variable domain: DAGVTQSPTHLIKTRGQQVTLRCSPKSGHDTVSWYQQALGQGPQFIFQYYEEEERQRGNFPDRFSGHQFPNYSSELNVNALLLGDSALYLCASSSQSGKDTGELFFGEGSRLTVL.

This clonotype was picked up many times. The chain uses TRBV28 and TRBJ2-3, with 8 bases identical to TRBD2. This CDR3 is 16 amino acids long. Germline V gives CDR1 MDHEN, CDR2 SYDVKM. V shed 4 bases and J 3 bases; nucleotides not matched to a gene: 9. CDR3 sequence (DNA): TGTGCCAGCAGTTCCGGAAGGCGGGGGGTTACAGATACGCAGTATTTT. It translates to CASSSGRRGVTDTQYF.

The V gene is TRBV7-3, the J gene TRBJ2-3; 12 bases map to TRBD2. The CDR3 runs to 16 residues. Trimming removed 5 bases from V and 2 bases from J; junction bases left unmatched: 5. Germline assignment: CDR1 SGHTA and CDR2 FQGTGA. The CDR3 reads CASSPGTSGFTDTQYF. For the CDR3, the DNA is TGTGCCAGCAGCCCCGGGACTAGCGGGTTCACAGATACGCAGTATTTT.

The chain has TRBV27 and TRBJ1-2; TRBD1 matches 10 bases. Germline V gene data show CDR1 as MNHEY and CDR2 as SMNVEV (reference sequence). Losses at the gene ends were 5 bases for V and 0 bases for J; bases not matched to a gene: 9. CDR3 length: 17 residues. CDR3 in DNA: TGTGCCAGCAGTCCCGGTCCCGGACAGGGGGCTAACTATGGCTACACCTTC. Protein product: CASSPGPGQGANYGYTF.

At least ten counts were recorded for this clonotype. This chain joins TRBV6-2 or TRBV6-3 and TRBJ1-4, with no clear D. The CDR3 totals 13 residues. V dropped 4 bases and J dropped 6 bases, with 9 bases sitting between them. CDR1 is MNHEY and CDR2 is SVGEGT in the germline V gene. The CDR3 bases are TGTGCCAGCAGTTCGTTCGGGGATGAAAAACTGTTTTTT. The encoded protein is CASSSFGDEKLFF.

This clonotype has a count of ten or more. For the CDR3, the DNA is TGTGCCACCAGCAGGGTACTAGCGGGGATATACAATGAGCAGTTCTTC. Amino acid sequence: CATSRVLAGIYNEQFF. The chain employs TRBV15 and TRBJ2-1, with 10 bases fitting TRBD2. The germline CDR1 and CDR2 sequences are LNHNV and YYDKDF (reference sequence). The ends lost 3 bases at V and 4 bases at J; junction bases unmatched: 6. The CDR3 is 16 residues long.

This clonotype was detected only a few times. This sequence joins TRBV5-5 and TRBJ1-5, with D tentatively TRBD1 (5 bases). CDR1 and CDR2 (germline): SGHKS, YYEKEE (reference sequence). V gave up 0 bases and J gave up 5 bases, with 18 bases separating them. The CDR3 has 17 residues. In DNA, the CDR3 is TGTGCCAGCAGCTTGGCCCCCAGGGCTGAAGAGTATCAGCCCCAGCATTTT. Translation gives CASSLAPRAEEYQPQHF.

This clonotype was seen repeatedly, ten times or more. The chain is built from TRBV12-5 and TRBJ2-1; 11 bases agree with TRBD2. The CDR3 consists of 18 residues. Germline CDR1 reads LGHNT; CDR2 reads FRNRAP. After removal of 3 bases from V and 5 bases from J, the junction contained 12 bases not matched to a gene. The DNA of the CDR3 is TGTGCTAGTGGTTTTCCCCCTGGGACTAGCGGACGAAACAATGAGCAGTTCTTC. This encodes CASGFPPGTSGRNNEQFF.

This clonotype was picked up many times. The rearrangement uses TRBV7-2 and TRBJ2-1, with 7 bases lining up with TRBD1. Germline V gene lookup returns CDR1 SGHTA and CDR2 FQGNSA. The V and J ends lost 5 bases and 6 bases, in that order; junction bases with no gene match: 4. The CDR3 is made up of 13 amino acids. CDR3 nucleotides: TGTGCCAGCAGCCTTACAGGGGTCAATGAGCAGTTCTTC. It is translated as CASSLTGVNEQFF.

This clonotype came up a few times. This chain links TRBV5-1 with TRBJ2-5; D remains unclear. With 6 bases removed from V and 0 bases from J, the gap between germline ends came to 9 bases. The germline gives CDR1 SGHRS, CDR2 YFSETQ. The CDR3 is made up of 13 amino acids. CDR3 in amino acids: CASKKGDQETQYF. The CDR3 region has the DNA TGCGCCAGCAAAAAGGGCGACCAAGAGACCCAGTACTTC. Full variable domain (rest looked up from reference TRBV5-1 and TRBJ2-5): KAGVTQTPRYLIKTRGQQVTLSCSPISGHRSVSWYQQTPGQGLQFLFEYFSETQRNKGNFPGRFSGRQFSNSRSEMNVSTLELGDSALYLCASKKGDQETQYFGPGTRLLVL.

This clonotype was found many times. V and J are TRBV5-1 and TRBJ2-7; D is perhaps TRBD1 (7 bases). Germline assignment: CDR1 SGHRS and CDR2 YFSETQ. Between the trimmed V and J ends, which lost 1 base and 5 bases, there was a span of 13 bases. This CDR3 contains 14 residues. The DNA for the CDR3 is TGCGCCAGCAGCTTGAGGCAGGGGGGCGACGAGCAGTACTTC. Amino acids: CASSLRQGGDEQYF.

V and J are TRBV20-1 and TRBJ2-3, with TRBD2 matching over 9 bases. Trimming at V came to 4 bases and at J to 4 bases, leaving 9 bases not matched to a gene. Per germline, CDR1 DFQATT and CDR2 SNEGSKA (reference sequence). The CDR3 spans 15 residues. CDR3 in amino acids: CSATPTGGGADTQYF. CDR3 coding DNA: TGCAGTGCTACCCCTACTGGCGGGGGGGCAGATACGCAGTATTTT.

This rearrangement joins TRBV10-3 to TRBJ1-5, with TRBD1 as a possible D gene (6 bases). From germline, CDR1 is ENHRY and CDR2 SYGVKD. The CDR3 is made up of 15 amino acids. V gave up 0 bases and J gave up 6 bases, with 12 bases separating them. The CDR3 loop is CAISESGGPGQPQHF. Written as DNA, the CDR3 is TGTGCCATCAGTGAGTCAGGGGGGCCAGGTCAGCCCCAGCATTTT.

The chain couples TRBV9 to TRBJ2-5; D remains unclear. Per germline, CDR1 SGDLS and CDR2 YYNGEE. The CDR3 totals 13 residues. The ends were cut back, 0 bases at V and 9 bases at J, with 12 bases in the middle. CDR3 DNA sequence: TGTGCCAGCAGCGTAGGCCCCGCCGAGGCCCAGTACTTC. Its protein product is CASSVGPAEAQYF.

This clonotype was observed at least ten times. This chain joins TRBV4-2 and TRBJ1-1; D gene uncertain. CDR3 length: 15 residues. Between the trimmed V and J ends, which lost 1 base and 1 base, there was a span of 10 bases. Germline loops: CDR1 LGHNA, CDR2 YNFKEQ. The CDR3 here is CASSQGFPKNTEAFF. DNA of the CDR3: TGTGCCAGCAGCCAAGGGTTTCCGAAGAACACTGAAGCTTTCTTT.

In its sample, this clonotype was seen many times. One end of the junction does not line up with germline, which may come from a read error. This chain joins TRBV7-7 and TRBJ2-1; D may be TRBD1 (5 bases). CDR3 size: 13 residues. Germline V gene data show CDR1 as SSHAT and CDR2 as FNYEAQ (reference sequence). CDR3 in amino acids: CASSPERGNEQFF. The CDR3 DNA follows: TGTGCTAGCAGCCCCGAAAGGGGCAATGAGCAGTTCTTC.

The chain carries TRBV21-1 and TRBJ1-5. TRBV21-1 is termed a pseudogene. The length of the CDR3 is 17 residues. CDR3: CASSKYGGSGDNQPQHF. The CDR3 coding sequence is TGTGCCAGCAGCAAGTACGGAGGGTCTGGGGACAATCAGCCCCAGCATTTT.

This clonotype was recorded at least ten times. This sequence joins TRBV5-1 and TRBJ2-4; 10 nucleotides line up with TRBD1. CDR3 size: 19 residues. From germline, CDR1 is SGHRS and CDR2 YFSETQ. V lost 2 bases, J lost 2 bases, and 13 bases stayed unmatched. CDR3 DNA sequence: TGCGCCAGCAGCTTAGGGACAGGGGTCGCGGTGGGAACCAAAAACATTCAGTACTTC. This encodes CASSLGTGVAVGTKNIQYF.

The table lists this clonotype with many counts. The V gene is TRBV20-1, the J gene TRBJ2-5; 10 bases fit TRBD1. Germline CDR1 reads DFQATT; CDR2 reads SNEGSKA (reference sequence). CDR3 size: 16 residues. V lost 7 bases, J lost 0 bases, and 11 bases stayed unmatched. The CDR3 sequence is CSVGVRTGGYQETQYF. The CDR3 DNA reads as TGCAGTGTGGGGGTCCGGACAGGGGGGTACCAAGAGACCCAGTACTTC.

In this sample, this clonotype turned up many times. The gene calls are TRBV4-3 and TRBJ2-5, with D uncertain. The CDR3 sequence is 16 residues long. V was trimmed by 0 bases and J by 2 bases, leaving 13 bases between them. In germline, CDR1 is LGHNA, CDR2 YSLEER. CDR3 in DNA: TGCGCCAGCAGCCAAGATTTCCCCCACGGTCAAGAGACCCAGTACTTC. Translation gives CASSQDFPHGQETQYF.

V is TRBV11-2 and J is TRBJ2-6; the D is unclear. CDR3 length equals 15 residues. Germline V gene data show CDR1 as SGHAT and CDR2 as FQNNGV. Trimming removed 6 bases at V and 0 bases at J, with 9 bases between. CDR3 coding DNA: TGTGCCAGCAGGCCGTTCTACTCTGGGGCCAACGTCCTGACTTTC. It yields the protein CASRPFYSGANVLTF.